This T cell receptor (beta chain) came from a study of cytomegalovirus exposure and HLA in healthy donors. Study context: The approximately 120 million unique TCR beta sequences, from roughly 180 million T cells, were found by an earlier analysis. Study-wide results and limits: Reports indicate that TCR beta sequences accurately predicted the HLA-A and HLA-B alleles of most subjects. Cytomegalovirus-associated TCR beta chains were listed, numbering 150 to 200.

The length of the CDR3 is 13 residues. V was trimmed by 5 bases and J by 8 bases, leaving 15 bases between them. Per germline, CDR1 SGHTA and CDR2 FQGTGA. Remarks on this clone: Its matching antigen is unknown.

The PCR employed 60 Vbeta primers together with 13 Jbeta primers. Sequencing used immunoSEQ multiplex PCR; TCRdb keeps in-frame clones, though not all of them. Here the sample spans about 110,000 clones, around two thirds being singletons. Sequencing was performed on PBMCs. The sequence came from a man aged 30 to 45 in good health and CMV-seropositive. J is TRBJ1-2 and V is TRBV7-3; a weak D match, TRBD1 (6 bases). This CDR3 is CASSQTGMEGYTF. As DNA, the CDR3 is TGTGCCAGCAGCCAAACAGGGATGGAGGGCTACACCTTC.